The rows below give T cell receptor beta chains drawn from one sample of a study of cytomegalovirus exposure and HLA in healthy donors. Assay used: immunoSEQ multiplex PCR; TCRdb lists only in-frame clones, some missing. The table shows about 150,000 clones, with about 86% occurring only once. The source material was PBMCs. The source of these receptors is a human donor in good health. Both conserved end residues are part of each CDR3. The order of the fields is V gene, D gene, J gene, clone size, CDR3 DNA, CDR3 protein. The D gene is left open where the match is weak. Some rows have no size entry. The others give once, few or many, or a class for an expanded clone.

TRBV18	NA	TRBJ2-7	NA	TGTGCCAGCTCACCATGGAGGAACGAGCAGTACTTC	CASSPWRNEQYF
TRBV4-1	NA	TRBJ2-1	NA	TGCGCCAGCAGCCAACGCCCGGACAATGAGCAGTTCTTC	CASSQRPDNEQFF
TRBV14	NA	TRBJ2-7	NA	TGTGCCAGCAGCCAAGCCCGAGACTCCCTCTCCTACGAGCAGTACTTC	CASSQARDSLSYEQYF
TRBV11-1	NA	TRBJ2-2	NA	TGTGCCAGCAGCTTTCTAGATACCGGGGAGCTGTTTTTT	CASSFLDTGELFF
TRBV11-1	TRBD1	TRBJ1-2	NA	TGTGCCAGCAGCCCCCGGGACAGTTCGCCCTATGGCTACACCTTC	CASSPRDSSPYGYTF
TRBV6-1	NA	TRBJ2-1	NA	TGTGCCAGCAGCTCACAGGGCTATGAGCAGTTCTTC	CASSSQGYEQFF
TRBV27	TRBD1	TRBJ1-4	NA	TGTGCCAGCAGTCCCGGGACAGGGGGCGGAAAACTGTTTTTT	CASSPGTGGGKLFF
TRBV5-6	TRBD2	TRBJ2-3	NA	TGTGCCAGCAGCTTTGGGGCCCGGGGGAGGGGTAAAACAGATACGCAGTATTTT	CASSFGARGRGKTDTQYF
TRBV27	NA	TRBJ2-3	NA	TGTGCCAGCAGCTGGAGGAGCACAGATACGCAGTATTTT	CASSWRSTDTQYF
TRBV5-6	NA	TRBJ2-1	few	TGTGCCAGCAGCTTGTTCGGGAGCTCCTACAATGAGCAGTTCTTC	CASSLFGSSYNEQFF
TRBV27	TRBD1	TRBJ1-4	NA	TGTGCCAGCAGTCCCGACAGGGGCCGAGGGGAAAAACTGTTTTTT	CASSPDRGRGEKLFF
TRBV14	NA	TRBJ1-2	NA	TGTGCCAGCAGCCAAGCCGCGCTTTCGGAGGGCTACACCTTC	CASSQAALSEGYTF
TRBV19	NA	TRBJ2-4	NA	TGTGCCGCAGCGACGGGAAACATTCAGTACTTC	CAAATGNIQYF
TRBV5-1	NA	TRBJ1-2	NA	TGCGCCAGCAGCCCGACCCTCAGGGCAACTAACTATGGCTACACCTTC	CASSPTLRATNYGYTF
TRBV19	TRBD1	TRBJ2-7	NA	TGTGCCAGTAGTATAGTCGGGACAGGGTACGAGCAGTACTTC	CASSIVGTGYEQYF
TRBV10-1	NA	TRBJ2-7	few	TGCGCCAGCAGTGAGGGCAAAAGCTACGAGCAGTACTTC	CASSEGKSYEQYF
TRBV7-9	TRBD2	TRBJ2-1	NA	TGTGCCAGCAGCTTAGGTAGCGGGAGGGCCAGGCAGTCCTACAATGAGCAGTTCTTC	CASSLGSGRARQSYNEQFF
TRBV5-6	NA	TRBJ1-3	NA	TGTGCCAGCAGCTTACGATCGTCCCTAGTGGGAAACACCATATATTTT	CASSLRSSLVGNTIYF
TRBV5-1	TRBD1	TRBJ1-2	NA	TGCGCCAGCAGCCAGCAGGGGGGCTATGGCTACACCTTC	CASSQQGGYGYTF
TRBV4-1	NA	TRBJ2-7	NA	TGCGCCAGCAGCCAAGAACACCCCCTGGGCCCCTACGAGCAGTACTTC	CASSQEHPLGPYEQYF
TRBV28	NA	TRBJ2-7	NA	TGTGCCAGCAGTCAGGGAGGCGGCATTCTCTTAGAGCAGTACTTC	CASSQGGGILLEQYF
TRBV4-1	TRBD2	TRBJ2-7	NA	TGCGCCAGCAGCCCCCGGACTAGCGGGAGGGACGGGGCCTACGAGCAGTACTTC	CASSPRTSGRDGAYEQYF
TRBV4-3	TRBD2	TRBJ2-5	NA	TGCGCCAGCAGCCATTTCCTAGCGGGGGCTTGTCAAGAGACCCAGTACTTC	CASSHFLAGACQETQYF
TRBV6-6	TRBD1	TRBJ1-2	few	TGTGCCAGCAGACGCACAGGGGACTATGGCTACACCTTC	CASRRTGDYGYTF
TRBV4-1	NA	TRBJ2-2	NA	TGCGCCAGCAGCCCAACTCACGGGGAGCTGTTTTTT	CASSPTHGELFF
TRBV28	TRBD1	TRBJ2-1	NA	TGTGCCGCTGGGACAGGGGACAATGAGCAGTTCTTC	CAAGTGDNEQFF
TRBV9	TRBD1	TRBJ1-3	once	TGTGCCAGCAGCAGATACACAGGGGCTGGAAACACCATATATTTT	CASSRYTGAGNTIYF
TRBV6-1	TRBD1	TRBJ1-2	few	TGTGCCAGCAGTGAAGAGACAGGGAGTCGTGGCTACACCTTC	CASSEETGSRGYTF
TRBV7-3	NA	TRBJ1-2	NA	TGTGCCAGCAGCTTACAACAGTCTGGAAGAGATGGCTACACCTTC	CASSLQQSGRDGYTF
TRBV5-6	TRBD1	TRBJ2-7	NA	TGTGCCAGCAGCTGGGACAGGGACGCTTACGAGCAGTACTTC	CASSWDRDAYEQYF
TRBV30	TRBD2	TRBJ2-3	NA	TGTGCCTGGAGCCAGACTAGCTTCAACACAGATACGCAGTATTTT	CAWSQTSFNTDTQYF
TRBV10-3	NA	TRBJ1-3	NA	TGTGCCATCAGAGCCACCCAGGGCTCTGGAAACACCATATATTTT	CAIRATQGSGNTIYF
TRBV18	NA	TRBJ2-7	few	TGTGCCAGCTCACCATATACGACTATCTACGAGCAGTACTTC	CASSPYTTIYEQYF
TRBV10-1	TRBD2	TRBJ2-2	few	TGCGCCAGCGCTGGGACTAGCGGGAGAGAACTGTTTTTT	CASAGTSGRELFF
TRBV27	TRBD1	TRBJ1-4	NA	TGTGCCAGCAGTTTTTACCCCCGGACAGGCGTCAATGAAAAACTGTTTTTT	CASSFYPRTGVNEKLFF
TRBV5-1	TRBD1	TRBJ1-1	NA	TGCGCCAGCACACACCGGACAGGGGCGAACACTGAAGCTTTCTTT	CASTHRTGANTEAFF
TRBV6-1	TRBD1	TRBJ2-5	NA	TGTGCCAGCAAACAGGGGGCGGGGGAGACCCAGTACTTC	CASKQGAGETQYF
TRBV23-1	TRBD1	TRBJ2-7	NA	TGCGCCACCGTAGTGACAGGGCCCATCTACGAGCAGTACTTC	CATVVTGPIYEQYF
TRBV30	TRBD1	TRBJ1-3	NA	TGTGCCTGGAGTCTCACAGGGGTTGGAAACACCATATATTTT	CAWSLTGVGNTIYF
TRBV5-4	NA	TRBJ2-2	NA	TGTGCCAGCGCTTCGGGCAGGGCGAACACCGGGGAGCTGTTTTTT	CASASGRANTGELFF
TRBV10-3	TRBD2	TRBJ2-1	NA	TGTGCCATCGCGGGAGGGCCAGGGTATGAGCAGTTCTTC	CAIAGGPGYEQFF
TRBV5-1	NA	TRBJ2-7	NA	TGCGCCAGCAGCTTGGACTTCCTGAACAGACAGGCCACCTACGAGCAGTACTTC	CASSLDFLNRQATYEQYF